The 23 T cell receptor beta chains given below trace back to one sample, sequenced in a study of cytotoxic CD8 clonotypes in ibrutinib-treated CLL. The protocol was immunoSEQ multiplex PCR, while the TCRdb copy is restricted to in-frame clones and leaves out a portion. The repertoire includes around 310,000 clones, about 80% of them detected once, and more than 6% sits in the top ten. Material: PBMCs, obtained before ibrutinib treatment. The receptors come from a human donor with chronic lymphocytic leukemia.

The chain couples TRBV9 to TRBJ2-3; TRBD2 is a possible D gene (6 bases). Germline loops: CDR1 SGDLS, CDR2 YYNGEE. This CDR3 contains 14 residues. The V end was cut by 0 bases, the J end by 4 bases, with 9 bases between. This chain's CDR3 is CASSVAGESDTQYF. The CDR3 DNA is TGTGCCAGCAGCGTAGCGGGAGAGTCAGATACGCAGTATTTT.

This clone was seen only a few times. This chain uses TRBV29-1 with TRBJ1-1; D is uncertain. Germline assignment: CDR1 SQVTM and CDR2 ANQGSEA. The V gene lost 4 bases and the J gene lost 1 base, with 13 bases spanning the gap. The CDR3 runs to 14 residues. Here the CDR3 DNA reads TGCAGCGTTGGCGGGTCGTATTGGAACACTGAAGCTTTCTTT. As protein: CSVGGSYWNTEAFF.

V gene TRBV5-1 combines with J gene TRBJ2-2; 10 bases agree with TRBD2. The CDR3 spans 16 residues. The V and J ends lost 0 bases and 5 bases, in that order; junction bases with no gene match: 4. From germline, CDR1 is SGHRS and CDR2 YFSETQ. The CDR3, as DNA: TGCGCCAGCAGCTTGGGGCTAGCGGGAGATACCGGGGAGCTGTTTTTT. Its translation: CASSLGLAGDTGELFF.

The chain links TRBV9 to TRBJ2-5, with a weak D call TRBD2 (6 bases). Germline lookup yields CDR1 SGDLS and CDR2 YYNGEE. The CDR3 consists of 19 residues. The V end was cut by 3 bases, the J end by 5 bases, with 29 bases between. CDR3 in amino acids: CASSASAGGRPSGFETQYF. The CDR3 nucleotides are TGTGCCAGCAGCGCCTCCGCTGGGGGGAGGCCATCAGGGTTTGAGACCCAGTACTTC.

CDR3 sequence: CASSPEGAEAFF. The CDR3 region has the DNA TGCGCCAGCAGCCCGGAGGGAGCTGAAGCTTTCTTT. The chain recombines TRBV5-1 with TRBJ1-1; D call uncertain. This CDR3 is 12 amino acids long. Trimming cost V 4 bases and J 6 bases, with 10 bases left between them. CDR1 is SGHRS, CDR2 YFSETQ, per germline. The full variable domain, completed using reference TRBV5-1 and TRBJ1-1, is KAGVTQTPRYLIKTRGQQVTLSCSPISGHRSVSWYQQTPGQGLQFLFEYFSETQRNKGNFPGRFSGRQFSNSRSEMNVSTLELGDSALYLCASSPEGAEAFFGQGTRLTVV.

V and J are TRBV5-6 and TRBJ2-2; TRBD1 or TRBD2 may be the D gene (5 bases each). The CDR3 spans 14 residues. Trimming took off 3 bases at V and 6 bases at J, with 12 bases between the two ends. Germline values: CDR1 SGHDT, CDR2 YYEEEE. The CDR3 protein is CASSSTGRAGELFF. CDR3 sequence (DNA): TGTGCCAGCAGCTCCACGGGGCGAGCCGGGGAGCTGTTTTTT.

J is TRBJ1-2 and V is TRBV19, with D maybe TRBD1 (5 bases). The V gene's germline CDR1 is LNHDA and CDR2 SQIVND (reference sequence). The V and J ends lost 8 bases and 6 bases respectively, with 25 bases between them. This CDR3 is 16 amino acids long. CDR3 DNA sequence: TGTGCCAGTCAGGACATTTTGATGGGCTATGCGGATGGCTACACCTTC. Protein product: CASQDILMGYADGYTF.

The chain carries TRBV4-3 and TRBJ2-7; the D is unclear. Trimming removed 3 bases from V and 6 bases from J, with 9 bases in between. This CDR3 has 12 residues. The germline V gene encodes CDR1 LGHNA and CDR2 YSLEER. CDR3 protein: CASSHGTGEQYF. The CDR3 bases are TGCGCCAGCAGCCACGGAACGGGCGAGCAGTACTTC.

CDR3 region: CASSVGWGTGGSTEKLFF. CDR3 in DNA: TGTGCCAGCAGCGTTGGGTGGGGGACAGGGGGAAGTACTGAAAAACTGTTTTTT. This chain connects TRBV27 to TRBJ1-4; 11 nucleotides agree with TRBD1. Germline V gene sequence: CDR1 MNHEY, CDR2 SMNVEV (reference sequence). The CDR3 covers 18 residues. Trimming at V came to 6 bases and at J to 7 bases, leaving 16 bases not matched to a gene.

V usage is TRBV14 and J usage is TRBJ1-3; no clear D gene. The germline V and J ends were trimmed by 4 bases and 4 bases, with 17 bases remaining between them. The CDR3 is 16 amino acids. From germline, CDR1 is SGHDN and CDR2 FVKESK. The CDR3 DNA follows: TGTGCCAGCAGCCCGTCTGAATTGAGGGCAGGAAACACCATATATTTT. Its protein product is CASSPSELRAGNTIYF.

V usage is TRBV6-1 and J usage is TRBJ2-3; 7 nucleotides line up with TRBD1. From germline, CDR1 is MNHNS and CDR2 SASEGT. The junction had 6 bases not matched to a gene; V was cut back by 3 bases and J by 3 bases. The CDR3 runs to 15 residues. CDR3 nucleotides: TGTGCCAGCAGTGACTTAGGACAGGCTACAGATACGCAGTATTTT. Amino acid sequence: CASSDLGQATDTQYF.

This clone appeared a few times. The rearrangement uses TRBV4-1 and TRBJ2-2, with 9 nucleotides matching TRBD2. The junction had 10 bases not matched to a gene; V was cut back by 3 bases and J by 8 bases. Germline assignment: CDR1 MGHRA and CDR2 YSYEKL. The CDR3 consists of 16 residues. Written as DNA, the CDR3 is TGCGCCAGCAGCCAGAGGGGACTAGCAGCCGGTGGGGAGCTGTTTTTT. Translation: CASSQRGLAAGGELFF.

DNA of the CDR3: TGTGCCAGCAGTTCTACTAGCGGCAACACCGGGGAGCTGTTTTTT. It specifies CASSSTSGNTGELFF. The chain couples TRBV27 to TRBJ2-2, with 8 nucleotides matching TRBD2. This CDR3 comprises 15 residues. Trimming took 4 bases from V and 2 from J; bases not matched to a gene: 3. Germline CDR1 and CDR2: MNHEY and SMNVEV (reference sequence).

The rearrangement uses TRBV7-8 and TRBJ1-2, with D possibly matching TRBD1 (6 bases). This CDR3 has 14 residues. The germline V gene has CDR1 SGHVS and CDR2 FQNEAQ. V shed 2 bases and J shed 4 bases, with 11 bases lying between them. CDR3: CASSLWAGAYGYTF. In nucleotides, the CDR3 is TGTGCCAGCAGCTTATGGGCAGGGGCCTATGGCTACACCTTC.

The table lists this clone with a few counts. The rearrangement uses TRBV9 and TRBJ1-2, with D perhaps TRBD1 (5 bases). The germline V gene encodes CDR1 SGDLS and CDR2 YYNGEE. The CDR3 consists of 12 residues. V was clipped by 4 bases and J by 2 bases, with 6 bases between them. The CDR3: CASSPGNYGYTF. The CDR3 DNA is TGTGCCAGCAGCCCAGGGAACTATGGCTACACCTTC.

The chain couples TRBV5-1 to TRBJ2-5, with a possible D match to TRBD1 (5 bases). Trimming removed 4 bases from V and 2 bases from J, with 9 bases in between. The CDR3 has 13 residues. CDR1 is SGHRS, CDR2 YFSETQ, per germline. CDR3 loop: CASSARVQETQYF. The CDR3 nucleotides are TGCGCCAGCAGCGCCAGGGTTCAAGAGACCCAGTACTTC.

This clone was found a few times. CDR3 amino acids: CSVEQGGADTQYF. In nucleotides, the CDR3 is TGCAGCGTTGAACAAGGGGGTGCGGATACGCAGTATTTT. The chain is built from TRBV29-1 and TRBJ2-3; a weak D match, TRBD1 (6 bases). V was cut by 2 bases and J by 6 bases, with 12 bases left in between. CDR3 length: 13 residues. The V gene's germline CDR1 is SQVTM and CDR2 ANQGSEA.

This rearrangement joins TRBV7-2 to TRBJ2-7; 12 bases are a match to TRBD2. The CDR3 is 16 amino acids. V shed 5 bases and J 7 bases; nucleotides not matched to a gene: 12. Germline CDR1 and CDR2: SGHTA and FQGNSA. For the CDR3, the DNA is TGTGCCAGCAGCCAAGGCCTTCTAGCGGGAGGGTGGGAGCAGTACTTC. It is translated as CASSQGLLAGGWEQYF. Combining the CDR3 with reference TRBV7-2 and TRBJ2-7 gives the whole variable domain GAGVSQSPSNKVTEKGKDVELRCDPISGHTALYWYRQSLGQGLEFLIYFQGNSAPDKSGLPSDRFSAERTGGSVSTLTIQRTQQEDSAVYLCASSQGLLAGGWEQYFGPGTRLTVT.

The chain uses TRBV7-9 and TRBJ2-5; D remains unclear. Trimming removed 1 base at V and 3 bases at J, with 12 bases between. Germline values: CDR1 SEHNR, CDR2 FQNEAQ (reference sequence). The CDR3 consists of 15 residues. As DNA, the CDR3 is TGTGCCAGCAGCTTAGGCGTTTTGGAAGAAGAGACCCAGTACTTC. Translation: CASSLGVLEEETQYF.

The V call is TRBV7-2, the J call TRBJ2-7; 9 nucleotides line up with TRBD2. CDR1 is SGHTA and CDR2 is FQGNSA in the germline V gene. The V gene end was trimmed by 2 bases and the J gene end by 1 base; junction bases not matched to a gene: 9. There are 17 residues in the CDR3. The CDR3 sequence is CASSLLGGRAFSYEQYF. CDR3 DNA: TGTGCCAGCAGCTTATTGGGCGGGAGGGCCTTTTCCTACGAGCAGTACTTC. Together with reference TRBV7-2 and TRBJ2-7, the CDR3 gives the full variable domain: GAGVSQSPSNKVTEKGKDVELRCDPISGHTALYWYRQSLGQGLEFLIYFQGNSAPDKSGLPSDRFSAERTGGSVSTLTIQRTQQEDSAVYLCASSLLGGRAFSYEQYFGPGTRLTVT.

V and J are TRBV28 and TRBJ2-3, with D possibly matching TRBD2 (6 bases). In germline, CDR1 is MDHEN, CDR2 SYDVKM. There are 13 residues in the CDR3. Trimming took 6 bases from V and 6 from J, leaving 13 bases between them. The CDR3 DNA reads as TGTGCCAGCAGACCTACTAGCTTCGATACGCAGTATTTT. Translation: CASRPTSFDTQYF.

The chain is built from TRBV25-1 and TRBJ1-2; TRBD1 is a possible D gene (6 bases). Deletions cut 1 base from V and 0 bases from J, with 12 bases between. Germline CDR1 is MGHDK and CDR2 is SYGVNS. This CDR3 is 16 amino acids long. In nucleotides, the CDR3 is TGTGCCAGCAGTGAATGGGAGGGGGGCACTAACTATGGCTACACCTTC. It yields the protein CASSEWEGGTNYGYTF.

This chain links TRBV7-9 with TRBJ2-5; TRBD1 matches 8 bases. The V and J ends lost 3 bases and 3 bases, in that order; junction bases with no gene match: 3. The length of the CDR3 is 14 residues. Germline V lookup: CDR1 SEHNR, CDR2 FQNEAQ (reference sequence). CDR3 in DNA: TGTGCCAGCAGCTTGACAGGGGATAAAGAGACCCAGTACTTC. Its protein product is CASSLTGDKETQYF.